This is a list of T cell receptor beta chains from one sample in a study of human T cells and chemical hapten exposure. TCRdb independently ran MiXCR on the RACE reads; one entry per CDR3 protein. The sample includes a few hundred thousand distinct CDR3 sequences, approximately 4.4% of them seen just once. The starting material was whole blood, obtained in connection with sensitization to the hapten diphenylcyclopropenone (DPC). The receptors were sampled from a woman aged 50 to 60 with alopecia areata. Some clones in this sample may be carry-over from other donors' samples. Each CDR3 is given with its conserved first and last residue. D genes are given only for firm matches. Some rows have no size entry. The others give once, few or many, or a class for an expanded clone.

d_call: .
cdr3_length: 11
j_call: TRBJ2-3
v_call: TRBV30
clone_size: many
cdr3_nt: TGTGCCTGGAAAGGAGGGGATACGCAGTATTTT
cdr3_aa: CAWKGGDTQYF

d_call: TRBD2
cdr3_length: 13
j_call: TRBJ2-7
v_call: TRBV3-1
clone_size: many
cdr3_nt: TGTGCCAGCAGCCAGGGACTAGAGGACGAGCAGTACTTC
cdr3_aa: CASSQGLEDEQYF

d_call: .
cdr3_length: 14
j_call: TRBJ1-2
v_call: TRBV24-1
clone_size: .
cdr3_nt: TGTGCCACCAGTGATCCCTCCAAGGGGTATGGCTACACCTTC
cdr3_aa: CATSDPSKGYGYTF

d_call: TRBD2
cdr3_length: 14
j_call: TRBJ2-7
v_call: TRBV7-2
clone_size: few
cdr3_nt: TGTGCCAGCAGCTCCAGTAGCGGGAGATACGAGCAGTACTTC
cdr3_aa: CASSSSSGRYEQYF

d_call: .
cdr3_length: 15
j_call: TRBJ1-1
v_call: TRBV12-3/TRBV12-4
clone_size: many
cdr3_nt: TGTGCCAGCAGTTTATTAGCGGGCCCGAACACTGAAGCTTTCTTT
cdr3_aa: CASSLLAGPNTEAFF

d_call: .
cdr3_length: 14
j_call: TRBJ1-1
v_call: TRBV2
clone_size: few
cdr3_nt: TGTGCCAGCAGCCTAACAGCCCAGAACACTGAAGCTTTCTTT
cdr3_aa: CASSLTAQNTEAFF

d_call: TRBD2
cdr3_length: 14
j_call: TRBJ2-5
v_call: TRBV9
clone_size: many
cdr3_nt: TGTGCCAGCAGCTCCGGCGGGAGGGCGGAGACCCAGTACTTC
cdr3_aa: CASSSGGRAETQYF

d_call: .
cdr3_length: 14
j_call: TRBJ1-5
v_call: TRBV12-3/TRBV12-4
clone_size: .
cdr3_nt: TGTGCCAGCTGTAGACCGGGTAACAATCAGCCCCAGCATTTT
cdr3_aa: CASCRPGNNQPQHF

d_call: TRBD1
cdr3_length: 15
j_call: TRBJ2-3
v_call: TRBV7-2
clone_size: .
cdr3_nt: TGTGCCAGCAGCCCGGGACAGGGGTTAGCAGATACGCAGTATTTT
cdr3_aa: CASSPGQGLADTQYF

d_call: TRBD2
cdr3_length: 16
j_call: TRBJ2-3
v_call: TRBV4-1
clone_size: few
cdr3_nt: TGCGCCAGCAGCTTCGCGACTAGCGGTAGCACAGATACGCAGTATTTT
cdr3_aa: CASSFATSGSTDTQYF

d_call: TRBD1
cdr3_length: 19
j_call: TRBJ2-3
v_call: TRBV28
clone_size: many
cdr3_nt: TGTGCCAGCAGTTTCCCGAGACCCGGCACAGGGGGCAGGGGAGATACGCAGTATTTT
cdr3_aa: CASSFPRPGTGGRGDTQYF

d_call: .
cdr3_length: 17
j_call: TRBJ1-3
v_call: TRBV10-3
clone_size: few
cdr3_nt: TGTGCCATCAAGGGGTTTGGCGACAGTCCCTCTGGAAACACCATATATTTT
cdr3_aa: CAIKGFGDSPSGNTIYF

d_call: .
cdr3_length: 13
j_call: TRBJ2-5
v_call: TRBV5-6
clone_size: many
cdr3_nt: TGTGCCAGCAGCTTGAAGAACCAAGAGACCCAGTACTTC
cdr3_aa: CASSLKNQETQYF

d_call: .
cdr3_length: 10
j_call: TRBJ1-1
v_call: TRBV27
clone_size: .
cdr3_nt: TGTGCCAGCGTAGGTCCTGAAGCTTTCTTT
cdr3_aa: CASVGPEAFF

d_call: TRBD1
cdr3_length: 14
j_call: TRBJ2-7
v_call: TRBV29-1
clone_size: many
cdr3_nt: TGCAGCCCTTGCCGTCTTGACAGGGTTTACGAGCAGTACTTC
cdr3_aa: CSPCRLDRVYEQYF

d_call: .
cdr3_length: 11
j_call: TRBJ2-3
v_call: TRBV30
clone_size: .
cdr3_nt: TGTGCCTGGAGTGACACAGATACGCAGTATTTT
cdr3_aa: CAWSDTDTQYF

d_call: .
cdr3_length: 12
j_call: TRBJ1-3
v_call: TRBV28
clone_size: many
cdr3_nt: TGTGCCAGCAGTTTTGCTCGAAACACCATATATTTT
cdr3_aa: CASSFARNTIYF

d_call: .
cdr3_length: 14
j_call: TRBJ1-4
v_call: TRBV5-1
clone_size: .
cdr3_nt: TGCGCCAGCAGCTCAGGGACAACTAATGAAAAACCGTTTTTT
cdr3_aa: CASSSGTTNEKPFF

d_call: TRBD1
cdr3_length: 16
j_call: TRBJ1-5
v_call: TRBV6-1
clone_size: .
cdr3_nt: TGTGCCAGCAGTTGGGGCCGACAGGGGGCTCTTGAGCCCCAGCATTTT
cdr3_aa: CASSWGRQGALEPQHF

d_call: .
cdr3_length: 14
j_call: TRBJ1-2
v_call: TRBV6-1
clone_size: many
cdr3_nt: TGTGCCAGCAGTAGGGACGGATCTAACTATGGCTACACCTTC
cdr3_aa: CASSRDGSNYGYTF

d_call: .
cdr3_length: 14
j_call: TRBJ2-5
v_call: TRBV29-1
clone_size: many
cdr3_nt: TGCAGCGTTAGACCGCACCTCACGGGGGAGACCCAGTACTTC
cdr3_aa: CSVRPHLTGETQYF

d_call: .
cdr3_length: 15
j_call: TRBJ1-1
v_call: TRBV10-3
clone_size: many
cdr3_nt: TGTGCCATCAGTGAGCCAGGAACCGGGGGGACTGAAGCTTTCTTT
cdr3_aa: CAISEPGTGGTEAFF

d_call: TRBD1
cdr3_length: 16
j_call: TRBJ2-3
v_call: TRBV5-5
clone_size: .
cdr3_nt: TGTGCCAGCAGCTTCTTTACGACAGGGATTTCAGATACGCAGTATTTT
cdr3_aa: CASSFFTTGISDTQYF

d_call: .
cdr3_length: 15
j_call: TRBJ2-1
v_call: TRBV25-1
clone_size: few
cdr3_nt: TGTGCCAGCACCTCCTGGGATCTGGGCTACAATGAGCAGTTCTTC
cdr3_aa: CASTSWDLGYNEQFF

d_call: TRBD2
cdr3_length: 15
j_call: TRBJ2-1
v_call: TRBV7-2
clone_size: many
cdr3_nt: TGTGCCAGCAGCCCTACTAGCGGGGGGGTGAATGAGCAGTTCTTC
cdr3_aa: CASSPTSGGVNEQFF

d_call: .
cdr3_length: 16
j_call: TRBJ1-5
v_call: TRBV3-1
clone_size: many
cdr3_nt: TGTGCCAGCAGCCAGGGCAGCGTATATAGCAATCAGCCCCAGCATTTT
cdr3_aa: CASSQGSVYSNQPQHF

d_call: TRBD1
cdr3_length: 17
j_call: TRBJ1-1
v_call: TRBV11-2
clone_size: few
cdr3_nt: TGTGCCAGCAGCTTAGGTAGGGGACAGGGGGCGAACACTGAAGCTTTCTTT
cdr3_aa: CASSLGRGQGANTEAFF

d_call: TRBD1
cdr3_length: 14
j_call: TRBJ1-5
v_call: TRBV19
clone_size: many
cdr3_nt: TGTGCCAGTAACCCCGGGACAGACAATCAGCCCCAGCATTTT
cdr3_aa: CASNPGTDNQPQHF

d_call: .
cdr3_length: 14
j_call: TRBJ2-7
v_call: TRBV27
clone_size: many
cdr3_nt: TGTGCCAGCAGTTCCCTTGGGCCCCAATACGAGCAGTACTTC
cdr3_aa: CASSSLGPQYEQYF